The rows below give T cell receptor beta chains drawn from one sample of a study of shared clonotypes between healthy human individuals. The method was immunoSEQ multiplex PCR; TCRdb's version includes in-frame clones alone and lacks a portion of them. The repertoire holds more than 2 million clones, with 80% to 95% as singletons. Material: naive CD8+ T cells from PBMCs. These receptors originate from a man aged 18 to 30 in good health. Some clones in this sample may be carry-over from other donors' samples. CDR3s include the opening cysteine and the closing phenylalanine or tryptophan. D genes are given only for firm matches. Clone size is stated in some rows and not others, as once, few, many or a class when expanded.

TRBD1 | TRBJ1-1 | TRBV5-4 | NA | CASSANRGNTEAFF | TGTGCCAGCAGCGCTAACAGGGGAAACACTGAAGCTTTCTTT
TRBD1 | TRBJ1-5 | TRBV28 | NA | CASSPTDRNQPQHF | TGTGCCAGCAGTCCGACGGACAGGAATCAGCCCCAGCATTTT
NA | TRBJ2-1 | TRBV7-9 | NA | CASSLGGLYNEQFF | TGTGCCAGCAGCTTAGGGGGCCTCTACAATGAGCAGTTCTTC
NA | TRBJ2-7 | TRBV7-8 | NA | CASRERSTYEQYF | TGTGCCAGCAGAGAGAGGTCGACCTACGAGCAGTACTTC
NA | TRBJ2-7 | TRBV27 | NA | CASSLSFGWEQYF | TGTGCCAGCAGTTTATCTTTCGGGTGGGAGCAGTACTTC
TRBD1 | TRBJ1-2 | TRBV20-1 | NA | CSAKGANGYTF | TGCAGTGCTAAGGGGGCGAATGGCTACACCTTC
NA | TRBJ2-1 | TRBV11-2 | NA | CASSPLGTYNEQFF | TGTGCCAGCAGCCCACTTGGGACTTACAATGAGCAGTTCTTC
TRBD2 | TRBJ2-1 | TRBV19 | NA | CASSTGLAGGWGEQFF | TGTGCCAGTAGTACCGGACTAGCGGGAGGGTGGGGTGAGCAGTTCTTC
TRBD1 | TRBJ2-7 | TRBV7-9 | NA | CASSLAIRGQGPGQYF | TGTGCCAGCAGCTTAGCGATCCGGGGACAGGGCCCTGGGCAGTACTTC
NA | TRBJ1-4 | TRBV2 | NA | CASSGTLGVGDDEKLFF | TGTGCCAGCAGTGGAACCCTGGGTGTAGGGGATGACGAAAAACTGTTTTTT
NA | TRBJ1-5 | TRBV28 | few | CATAGIRVDQPQHF | TGTGCCACGGCCGGGATCCGGGTGGATCAGCCCCAGCATTTT
TRBD2 | TRBJ2-5 | TRBV28 | NA | CASSLGVAGEQYF | TGTGCCAGCAGTTTGGGGGTAGCGGGAGAGCAGTACTTC
TRBD2 | TRBJ2-5 | TRBV27 | NA | CASSLVGGGETQYF | TGTGCCAGCAGTTTAGTGGGGGGAGGGGAGACCCAGTACTTC
NA | TRBJ1-5 | TRBV28 | once | CASNTNQPQHF | TGTGCCAGCAACACCAATCAGCCCCAGCATTTT
TRBD1 | TRBJ2-1 | TRBV7-9 | once | CASSRRTGANNEQFF | TGTGCCAGCAGCCGGCGGACAGGGGCCAACAATGAGCAGTTCTTC
TRBD1 | TRBJ1-5 | TRBV28 | few | CASSLTGTGSRPQHF | TGTGCCAGCAGTTTAACCGGGACAGGGTCCCGGCCCCAGCATTTT
NA | TRBJ2-1 | TRBV11-2 | few | CASSLSYSTEINEQFF | TGTGCCAGCAGCCTTTCGTACTCGACAGAAATCAATGAGCAGTTCTTC
NA | TRBJ2-3 | TRBV11-3 | NA | CASSHSGGPDTQYF | TGTGCCAGCAGTCACTCCGGGGGGCCAGATACGCAGTATTTT
NA | TRBJ1-3 | TRBV11-2 | NA | CASSFYAWASSGNTIYF | TGTGCCAGCAGCTTCTACGCGTGGGCGAGCTCTGGAAACACCATATATTTT
TRBD1 | TRBJ1-1 | TRBV27 | NA | CASSRLGTGGGDTEAFF | TGTGCCAGCAGCCGCCTTGGGACAGGGGGTGGTGACACTGAAGCTTTCTTT
NA | TRBJ2-7 | TRBV6-4 | NA | CATGYGRGGPRHEQYF | TGTGCCACCGGTTATGGCCGGGGCGGACCAAGGCACGAGCAGTACTTC
TRBD2 | TRBJ2-7 | TRBV18 | NA | CASSPRSGRAYEQYF | TGTGCCAGCTCACCACGGAGCGGGAGGGCCTACGAGCAGTACTTC
TRBD1 | TRBJ1-1 | TRBV5-6 | NA | CASSLGQGPEAFF | TGTGCCAGCAGCTTGGGACAGGGTCCTGAAGCTTTCTTT
NA | TRBJ1-5 | TRBV7-9 | NA | CASSLDSANQPQHF | TGTGCCAGCAGCTTAGATTCGGCTAATCAGCCCCAGCATTTT
TRBD2 | TRBJ2-7 | TRBV7-3 | NA | CASSLAGTSGSEQYF | TGTGCCAGCAGCTTAGCGGGGACTAGCGGTTCCGAGCAGTACTTC
NA | TRBJ2-7 | TRBV27 | NA | CASSLTGSFSYEQYF | TGTGCCAGCAGTTTAACCGGGAGCTTTTCTTACGAGCAGTACTTC
TRBD1 | TRBJ2-2 | TRBV5-1 | NA | CASSPSGQATITGELFF | TGCGCCAGCAGCCCTTCGGGACAGGCGACGATAACCGGGGAGCTGTTTTTT
NA | TRBJ2-7 | TRBV28 | NA | CASSFSRINSYSYEQYF | TGTGCCAGCAGTTTTTCCCGCATAAATAGTTATTCCTACGAGCAGTACTTC
NA | TRBJ1-3 | TRBV6-5 | NA | CASLGASGNTIYF | TGTGCCAGCTTGGGAGCCTCTGGAAACACCATATATTTT
TRBD1 | TRBJ2-7 | TRBV7-9 | NA | CASSPSTGLTYEQYF | TGTGCCAGCAGCCCTTCGACAGGGCTAACCTACGAGCAGTACTTC
NA | TRBJ2-7 | TRBV9 | NA | CASSGGRESYEQYF | TGTGCCAGCAGCGGTGGACGGGAATCCTACGAGCAGTACTTC
NA | TRBJ2-7 | TRBV6-1 | NA | CASSELASYEQYF | TGTGCCAGCAGTGAACTAGCTAGCTACGAGCAGTACTTC
TRBD2 | TRBJ2-7 | TRBV7-2 | NA | CASSLGLVFHEQYF | TGTGCCAGCAGCCTAGGACTAGTTTTCCACGAGCAGTACTTC
NA | TRBJ2-1 | TRBV19 | NA | CASSISPLGNEQFF | TGTGCCAGTAGTATATCTCCCCTAGGGAATGAGCAGTTCTTC
NA | TRBJ1-1 | TRBV4-1 | NA | CASSQERVGGRNTEAFF | TGCGCCAGCAGCCAAGAGAGGGTGGGGGGGCGGAACACTGAAGCTTTCTTT
NA | TRBJ1-5 | TRBV2 | NA | CASRGGPPPSNQPQHF | TGTGCCAGCAGGGGGGGGCCGCCGCCTAGCAATCAGCCCCAGCATTTT
TRBD1 | TRBJ2-7 | TRBV9 | NA | CASSEGGDREAEQYF | TGTGCCAGCAGTGAGGGCGGGGACAGGGAGGCCGAGCAGTACTTC
NA | TRBJ1-5 | TRBV5-8 | NA | CASSLEGVAGLQPQHF | TGTGCCAGCAGCTTAGAGGGCGTTGCAGGGTTGCAGCCCCAGCATTTT
NA | TRBJ1-1 | TRBV29-1 | few | CSGMNTEAFF | TGCAGTGGGATGAACACTGAAGCTTTCTTT
TRBD1 | TRBJ2-2 | TRBV7-3 | NA | CASSPRTGKNTGELFF | TGTGCCAGCAGCCCAAGGACAGGAAAGAACACCGGGGAGCTGTTTTTT
TRBD1 | TRBJ2-7 | TRBV5-1 | NA | CASSTTIGTGGHEQYF | TGCGCCAGCAGCACCACGATAGGGACAGGGGGCCACGAGCAGTACTTC
TRBD2 | TRBJ2-5 | TRBV11-2 | NA | CASSQSGIQETQYF | TGTGCCAGCAGCCAGAGCGGGATCCAAGAGACCCAGTACTTC
NA | TRBJ2-5 | TRBV4-1 | NA | CASSLKSLGSHQETQYF | TGCGCCAGCAGCCTTAAGAGTCTTGGTTCGCACCAAGAGACCCAGTACTTC
NA | TRBJ2-7 | TRBV7-9 | NA | CASSLGNSYEQYF | TGTGCCAGCAGCTTAGGGAACTCCTACGAGCAGTACTTC
TRBD2 | TRBJ2-7 | TRBV10-3 | NA | CAISVVLREEYEQYF | TGTGCCATCAGTGTGGTACTCCGGGAGGAGTACGAGCAGTACTTC
NA | TRBJ2-7 | TRBV30 | NA | CAWRVPGDHEQYF | TGTGCCTGGAGAGTCCCAGGGGACCACGAGCAGTACTTC
NA | TRBJ2-1 | TRBV9 | NA | CASSGPRKLEQFF | TGTGCCAGCAGCGGCCCTCGGAAGCTTGAGCAGTTCTTC
TRBD1 | TRBJ1-2 | TRBV9 | NA | CASSPNAGGDPGYTF | TGTGCCAGCAGCCCGAACGCAGGGGGGGATCCTGGCTACACCTTC
NA | TRBJ2-1 | TRBV7-9 | NA | CASSQPDRLQFF | TGTGCCAGCAGCCAACCCGACAGACTACAGTTCTTC
NA | TRBJ2-3 | TRBV9 | NA | CASSVEGGGTDTQYF | TGTGCCAGCAGCGTAGAGGGGGGCGGTACAGATACGCAGTATTTT
NA | TRBJ2-7 | TRBV5-1 | NA | CASSLALGENEQYF | TGCGCCAGCAGCTTGGCCCTTGGGGAGAACGAGCAGTACTTC